This TCR beta chain comes out of a study of OX40 agonist ivuxolimab in advanced cancers. For the study at large: The study treated patients with ivuxolimab, an agonistic anti-OX40 (CD134) antibody.

CDR1 and CDR2 from the germline V gene are SGHAT and FQNNGV. The CDR3 consists of 15 residues. The ends were cut back, 1 base at V and 4 bases at J, with 10 bases in the middle. TCRdb's copy holds only in-frame clones and misses some; the assay was immunoSEQ multiplex PCR. The sample includes roughly 56,000 clones, approximately 88% of them seen just once. The V call is TRBV11-2, the J call TRBJ2-2; D may match TRBD1 or TRBD2 (5 bases each). This specimen was CD4+ or CD8+ T cells sorted from blood, taken in a trial of the OX40 agonist ivuxolimab. The TCR comes from an adult with an advanced solid tumor such as melanoma, head and neck, liver or kidney cancer. The CDR3 bases are TGTGCCAGCAGCTTAGGGGCAGGGACCACCGGGGAGCTGTTTTTT. Amino acids: CASSLGAGTTGELFF. Together with reference TRBV11-2 and TRBJ2-2, the CDR3 gives the full variable domain: EAGVAQSPRYKIIEKRQSVAFWCNPISGHATLYWYQQILGQGPKLLIQFQNNGVVDDSQLPKDRFSAERLKGVDSTLKIQPAKLEDSAVYLCASSLGAGTTGELFFGEGSRLTVL.